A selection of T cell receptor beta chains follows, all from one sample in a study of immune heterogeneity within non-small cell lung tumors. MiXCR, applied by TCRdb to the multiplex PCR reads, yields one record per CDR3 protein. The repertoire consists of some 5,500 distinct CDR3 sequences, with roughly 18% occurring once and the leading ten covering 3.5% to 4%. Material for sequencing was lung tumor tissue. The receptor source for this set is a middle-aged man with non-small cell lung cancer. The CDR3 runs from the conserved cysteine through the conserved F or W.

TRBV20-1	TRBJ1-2	CSARDRSVGGGNYGYTF
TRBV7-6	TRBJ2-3	CASSRQALGGTQYF
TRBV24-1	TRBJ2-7	CATSDSLPADGHSYEQYF
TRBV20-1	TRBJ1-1	CSAKPLQGGTEAFF
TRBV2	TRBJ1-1	CASSFNREKAFF
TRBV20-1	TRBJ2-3	CSASGLKGTDTQYF
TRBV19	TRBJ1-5	CASSLTGGGNQPQHF
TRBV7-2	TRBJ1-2	CASSLGWAGGYTF
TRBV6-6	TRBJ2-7	CASSYLAGNSYEQYF
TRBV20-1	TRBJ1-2	CIARGSRTGRSNHGYTF
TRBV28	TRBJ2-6	CASSSWYSGANVLTF
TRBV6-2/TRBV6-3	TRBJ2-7	CASSYSKIPYEQYF
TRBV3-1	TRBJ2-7	CASSQGSGEQYF
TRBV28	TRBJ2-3	CASPPSVGRVPDTQYF
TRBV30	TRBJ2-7	CAWETLGQAYEQYF
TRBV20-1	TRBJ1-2	CSALLGSGYTF
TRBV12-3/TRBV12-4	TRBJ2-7	CASSSEQGRGSYEQYF
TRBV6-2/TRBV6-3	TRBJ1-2	CASSPGQDRVHGYTF
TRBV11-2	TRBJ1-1	CASSSTLGGWNEAFF
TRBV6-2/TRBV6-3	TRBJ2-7	CASSDSQRTYEQYF
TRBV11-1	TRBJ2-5	CASSPGTKGGETQYF
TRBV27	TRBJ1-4	CASSLGPPSPSTNEKLFF
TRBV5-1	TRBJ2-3	CASSLESGHAKVTQYF
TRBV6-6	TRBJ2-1	CASSYMINEQFF
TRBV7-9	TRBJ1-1	CASSGQKNTEAFF
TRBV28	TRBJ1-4	CASRPLRQGAQEKLFF
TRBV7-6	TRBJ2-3	CASSLAADTQYF
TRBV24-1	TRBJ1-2	CATSEGTVYGYTF
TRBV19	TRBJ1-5	CASSIDTGLGDQPQHF
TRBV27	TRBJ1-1	CASSPHPTPRSRTEAFF
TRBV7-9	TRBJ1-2	CASSLGVGSYGYTF
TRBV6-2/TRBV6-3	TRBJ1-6	CASSYDIEGISPLHF
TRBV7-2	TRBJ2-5	CASSLLRGGETQYF
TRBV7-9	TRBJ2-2	CASSLAQAGLSGELFF
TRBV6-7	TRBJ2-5	CASTSRGGGETQYF
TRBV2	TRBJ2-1	CASSLLPYNEQFF
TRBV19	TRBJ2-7	CASSMWARGGYEQYF
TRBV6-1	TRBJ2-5	CASSTGAETQYF
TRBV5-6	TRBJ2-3	CASSAGTGSRDTQYF
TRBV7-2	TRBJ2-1	CASSLRGEAVSEQFF
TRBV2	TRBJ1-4	CANSHRDRDEKLFF
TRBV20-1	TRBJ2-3	CSATPGTSDTDTQYF
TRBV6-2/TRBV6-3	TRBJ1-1	CASSRGQLEAFF
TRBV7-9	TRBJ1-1	CASSLNGGGALTEAFF
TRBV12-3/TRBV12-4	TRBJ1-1	CASSPTLTNTEAFF
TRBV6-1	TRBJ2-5	CASTQSWSGAQETQYF
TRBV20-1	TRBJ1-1	CSAPAGGGEWGTEAFF
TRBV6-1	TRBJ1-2	CASSSPDRVYLHGYTF
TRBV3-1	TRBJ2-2	CASSLASTSVATGELFF
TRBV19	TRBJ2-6	CATDGATSGANVLTF
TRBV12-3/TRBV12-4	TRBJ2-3	CASSPGTSGGSQYF
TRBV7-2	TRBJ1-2	CASSSPGTGGDGYTF
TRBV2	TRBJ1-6	CASRGHQGDNSPLHF
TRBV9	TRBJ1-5	CASSVGNQPQHF
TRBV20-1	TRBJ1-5	CSARESTGISNQPQHF
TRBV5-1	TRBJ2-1	CASSPMEGGGYNEQFF